Listed below are T cell receptor beta chains from one sample, sequenced in a study of regulatory T cells in long-lasting Graves disease. TCRdb re-derived calls from the multiplex PCR reads in MiXCR, one entry per CDR3 protein. Seen here are hundreds of thousands of distinct CDR3 sequences, 16% observed once, and the top ten hold around a sixth. These data also formed part of another study, on T cells in Graves' hyperthyroidism and ophthalmopathy.

The sample was peripheral blood mononuclear cells (PBMCs), taken at new diagnosis, from a patient treated with antithyroid drugs. Every receptor here comes from a woman aged 25 to 45 with Graves disease. Each CDR3 is given with its conserved first and last residue. Each record gives: V gene, D gene, clone size, J gene, CDR3 protein, CDR3 DNA. The D gene is left open where the match is weak. Where a row states a size, it is once, few, many or the class of an expanded clone; other rows omit it.

V: TRBV24-1; D: -; size: -; J: TRBJ2-1; CDR3: CATSDIRGGNEQFF; DNA: TGTGCCACCAGTGACATTAGGGGTGGGAATGAGCAGTTCTTC
V: TRBV6-5; D: -; size: -; J: TRBJ1-5; CDR3: CASSYGGEQYFGPGQPQHF; DNA: -
V: TRBV7-8; D: -; size: few; J: TRBJ1-4; CDR3: CASSFTRGATNEKLFF; DNA: TGTGCCAGCAGCTTTACCAGGGGAGCAACTAATGAAAAACTGTTTTTT
V: TRBV28; D: -; size: -; J: TRBJ1-2; CDR3: CASSLRAAYGYTF; DNA: TGTGCCAGCAGTTTAAGGGCTGCATATGGCTACACCTTC
V: TRBV3-1; D: -; size: -; J: TRBJ1-3; CDR3: CASSLMTTSGNTIYF; DNA: TGTGCCAGCAGCCTTATGACTACCTCTGGAAACACCATATATTTT
V: TRBV3-1; D: -; size: many; J: TRBJ1-1; CDR3: CASGKGSGTEAFF; DNA: TGTGCCAGTGGCAAGGGATCGGGCACTGAAGCTTTCTTT
V: TRBV18; D: -; size: -; J: TRBJ1-2; CDR3: CASSDRSTNYGYTF; DNA: TGTGCCAGCTCAGACAGGTCTACTAACTATGGCTACACCTTC
V: TRBV28; D: -; size: -; J: TRBJ1-6; CDR3: CASTPNRYPGSPLHF; DNA: TGTGCCAGCACCCCAAATCGATACCCGGGTTCACCCCTCCACTTT
V: TRBV5-1; D: -; size: -; J: TRBJ1-1; CDR3: CASSSVEKNTEAFF; DNA: TGCGCCAGCAGCTCTGTCGAGAAGAACACTGAAGCTTTCTTT
V: TRBV30; D: -; size: many; J: TRBJ2-7; CDR3: CAWSVVRLSYEQYF; DNA: TGTGCCTGGAGTGTGGTCAGGCTATCCTACGAGCAGTACTTC
V: TRBV28; D: -; size: -; J: TRBJ1-6; CDR3: CASLTRGGPPLHF; DNA: TGTGCCAGTTTGACAAGGGGTGGTCCACCCCTCCACTTT
V: TRBV20-1; D: TRBD1; size: -; J: TRBJ2-7; CDR3: CSAKRGGQGVYEQYF; DNA: TGCAGTGCTAAGAGGGGGGGACAGGGAGTCTACGAGCAGTACTTC
V: TRBV6-1; D: TRBD1; size: many; J: TRBJ2-2; CDR3: CASTHRGDTGELFF; DNA: TGTGCCAGCACCCACAGGGGCGACACCGGGGAGCTGTTTTTT
V: TRBV28; D: TRBD1; size: many; J: TRBJ2-7; CDR3: CASSTDRYEQYF; DNA: TGTGCCAGCAGTACGGACAGGTACGAGCAGTACTTC
V: TRBV4-1; D: -; size: -; J: TRBJ2-7; CDR3: CASSQWTVVGYEQYF; DNA: TGCGCCAGCAGTCAATGGACAGTTGTAGGGTACGAGCAGTACTTC
V: TRBV28; D: -; size: many; J: TRBJ2-1; CDR3: CATFGTPYNEQFF; DNA: TGTGCCACCTTCGGGACACCATACAATGAGCAGTTCTTC
V: TRBV2; D: -; size: many; J: TRBJ2-7; CDR3: CASRVRFEQYF; DNA: TGTGCCAGCAGGGTTCGGTTCGAGCAGTACTTC
V: TRBV3-1; D: TRBD1; size: -; J: TRBJ2-7; CDR3: CASSQAGVGTGGYEQYF; DNA: TGTGCCAGCAGCCAAGCTGGGGTCGGGACAGGGGGCTACGAGCAGTACTTC
V: TRBV28; D: -; size: -; J: TRBJ2-5; CDR3: CASNLLRGETQYF; DNA: TGTGCCAGCAATTTACTGCGAGGAGAGACCCAGTACTTC
V: TRBV20-1; D: TRBD1; size: few; J: TRBJ2-2; CDR3: CSARVRGWYTGELFF; DNA: TGCAGTGCTAGAGTCAGGGGGTGGTACACCGGGGAGCTGTTTTTT
V: TRBV5-1; D: TRBD1; size: -; J: TRBJ1-5; CDR3: CASSLETGSQPQHF; DNA: TGCGCCAGCAGCTTGGAGACAGGGTCTCAGCCCCAGCATTTT
V: TRBV11-2; D: TRBD2; size: many; J: TRBJ2-5; CDR3: CASSFSSGRTKTQYF; DNA: TGTGCCAGCAGCTTTTCTAGCGGGAGGACGAAGACCCAGTACTTC
V: TRBV18; D: TRBD1; size: few; J: TRBJ1-2; CDR3: CASSQQGGSGGYTF; DNA: TGTGCCAGCTCACAACAGGGGGGTTCCGGCGGCTACACCTTC
V: TRBV24-1; D: TRBD2; size: many; J: TRBJ2-2; CDR3: CATSERVGAGSNTGELFF; DNA: TGTGCCACCAGTGAGCGGGTCGGAGCGGGGTCGAACACCGGGGAGCTGTTTTTT
V: TRBV9; D: TRBD1; size: -; J: TRBJ2-7; CDR3: CASSGQGASYYEQYF; DNA: TGTGCCAGCAGCGGACAGGGGGCATCGTACTACGAGCAGTACTTC
V: TRBV27; D: -; size: -; J: TRBJ2-7; CDR3: CASSFSSSAYEQYF; DNA: TGTGCCAGCAGTTTTTCCAGCTCGGCCTACGAGCAGTACTTC
V: TRBV7-9; D: -; size: many; J: TRBJ2-3; CDR3: CASSFIGDGADTQYF; DNA: TGTGCCAGCAGCTTTATCGGTGATGGTGCAGATACGCAGTATTTT
V: TRBV19; D: -; size: many; J: TRBJ2-7; CDR3: CASSSPGQSSYEQYF; DNA: TGTGCCAGCAGTTCCCCAGGACAGAGCTCCTACGAGCAGTACTTC
V: TRBV24-1; D: -; size: -; J: TRBJ2-3; CDR3: CATSDIKRTDTQYF; DNA: TGTGCCACCAGTGACATAAAACGCACAGATACGCAGTATTTT
V: TRBV28; D: -; size: many; J: TRBJ1-2; CDR3: CASRLWYGYTF; DNA: TGTGCCAGCAGGTTATGGTATGGCTACACCTTC
V: TRBV30; D: -; size: few; J: TRBJ1-2; CDR3: CAWSVLPLRSTATGYGYTF; DNA: TGTGCCTGGAGTGTACTCCCCTTACGCTCCACCGCGACAGGATATGGCTACACCTTC
V: TRBV6-1; D: -; size: -; J: TRBJ1-5; CDR3: CASSEVAANQPQHF; DNA: TGTGCCAGCAGTGAGGTCGCAGCTAATCAGCCCCAGCATTTT
V: TRBV6-4; D: -; size: few; J: TRBJ2-3; CDR3: CASSDSTSGSDTQYF; DNA: TGTGCCAGCAGTGACTCGACCAGCGGCTCCGATACGCAGTATTTT
V: TRBV18; D: -; size: -; J: TRBJ2-2; CDR3: CASSPLGLSQGGELFF; DNA: TGTGCCAGCTCACCACTCGGACTTTCTCAGGGCGGGGAGCTGTTTTTT
V: TRBV27; D: -; size: -; J: TRBJ2-1; CDR3: CASSPGKPFNEQFF; DNA: TGTGCCAGCAGTCCAGGGAAACCCTTCAATGAGCAGTTCTTC
V: TRBV6-2/TRBV6-3; D: TRBD1; size: -; J: TRBJ1-2; CDR3: CASREGAIYGYTF; DNA: TGTGCCAGCAGGGAGGGGGCGATCTATGGCTACACCTTC
V: TRBV11-3; D: -; size: many; J: TRBJ2-5; CDR3: CASSFGDLETQYF; DNA: TGTGCCAGCAGCTTTGGTGATTTGGAGACCCAGTACTTC
V: TRBV12-3/TRBV12-4; D: TRBD1; size: -; J: TRBJ1-2; CDR3: CASSPTGLYGYTF; DNA: TGTGCCAGCAGTCCGACAGGGCTTTATGGCTACACCTTC
V: TRBV20-1; D: -; size: many; J: TRBJ1-6; CDR3: CSAREMESPLHF; DNA: TGCAGTGCTAGAGAAATGGAATCACCCCTCCACTTT
V: TRBV4-2; D: -; size: few; J: TRBJ1-6; CDR3: CASSQAGNSPLHF; DNA: TGTGCCAGCAGCCAAGCGGGTAATTCACCCCTCCACTTT
V: TRBV4-1; D: -; size: -; J: TRBJ1-5; CDR3: CASSQDRDNQPQHF; DNA: TGCGCCAGCAGCCAAGACAGGGACAATCAGCCCCAGCATTTT
V: TRBV4-1; D: -; size: -; J: TRBJ2-2; CDR3: CASSQDPSGMGELFF; DNA: TGCGCCAGCAGCCAAGATCCCTCGGGAATGGGGGAGCTGTTTTTT
V: TRBV5-1; D: TRBD2; size: few; J: TRBJ2-2; CDR3: CASSTGLAGYTGELFF; DNA: TGCGCCAGCAGCACCGGACTAGCGGGATACACCGGGGAGCTGTTTTTT
V: TRBV5-1; D: -; size: -; J: TRBJ2-3; CDR3: CASSLGPARTDTQYF; DNA: TGCGCCAGCAGCTTGGGCCCGGCCCGAACAGATACGCAGTATTTT
V: TRBV19; D: -; size: -; J: TRBJ1-2; CDR3: CASSTRGGGFGYTF; DNA: TGTGCCAGTAGTACCCGCGGGGGGGGATTCGGCTACACCTTC
V: TRBV20-1; D: -; size: -; J: TRBJ2-7; CDR3: CSAREWTKYEQYF; DNA: TGCAGTGCTCGAGAATGGACAAAATACGAGCAGTACTTC
V: TRBV9; D: -; size: -; J: TRBJ1-2; CDR3: CASSVFGFDYGYTF; DNA: TGTGCCAGCAGCGTCTTTGGGTTTGACTATGGCTACACCTTC
V: TRBV20-1; D: -; size: many; J: TRBJ1-1; CDR3: CSASEQTANTEAFF; DNA: TGCAGTGCTAGTGAGCAAACAGCGAACACTGAAGCTTTCTTT
V: TRBV29-1; D: -; size: -; J: TRBJ2-2; CDR3: CSVGGGRKTGELFF; DNA: TGCAGCGTTGGTGGGGGACGGAAAACCGGGGAGCTGTTTTTT
V: TRBV11-2; D: -; size: many; J: TRBJ2-4; CDR3: CASSLGSHQYF; DNA: TGTGCCAGCAGCTTAGGCTCTCACCAGTACTTC
V: TRBV20-1; D: -; size: few; J: TRBJ1-2; CDR3: CSALQSSYGYTF; DNA: TGCAGTGCTCTACAGTCGAGCTATGGCTACACCTTC
V: TRBV20-1; D: -; size: many; J: TRBJ1-1; CDR3: CSARDLDRSLVTTEAFF; DNA: TGCAGTGCTAGAGACCTCGACAGGAGCCTGGTTACCACTGAAGCTTTCTTT
V: TRBV6-1; D: -; size: few; J: TRBJ2-4; CDR3: CASYGAAFLGIAKNIQYF; DNA: TGTGCCAGTTACGGGGCGGCTTTTTTGGGAATAGCCAAAAACATTCAGTACTTC
V: TRBV2; D: -; size: many; J: TRBJ2-3; CDR3: CASSFYVTDTQYF; DNA: TGTGCCAGCAGTTTCTATGTCACAGATACGCAGTATTTT
V: TRBV7-9; D: TRBD1; size: -; J: TRBJ1-2; CDR3: CASSSGTAPTSPF; DNA: TGTGCCAGCAGCTCCGGGACAGCCCCTACCTCCCCCTTC
V: TRBV29-1; D: -; size: many; J: TRBJ1-1; CDR3: CSVGGSDTEAFF; DNA: TGCAGCGTTGGAGGCAGCGACACTGAAGCTTTCTTT
V: TRBV28; D: TRBD2; size: -; J: TRBJ2-6; CDR3: CASTPGGGEGGANVLTF; DNA: TGTGCCAGCACCCCGGGGGGGGGGGAAGGTGGGGCCAACGTCCTGACTTTC
V: TRBV6-1; D: TRBD1; size: many; J: TRBJ1-5; CDR3: CASRDTGGYSNQPQHF; DNA: TGTGCCAGCAGAGACACAGGGGGATATAGCAATCAGCCCCAGCATTTT
V: TRBV7-6; D: TRBD1; size: -; J: TRBJ2-7; CDR3: CASSLIPGQGYEQYF; DNA: TGTGCCAGCAGCTTAATCCCGGGACAGGGTTACGAGCAGTACTTC
V: TRBV6-5; D: -; size: -; J: TRBJ1-2; CDR3: CASSYSGSTNYGYTF; DNA: TGTGCCAGCAGTTACTCCGGTAGCACTAACTATGGCTACACCTTC